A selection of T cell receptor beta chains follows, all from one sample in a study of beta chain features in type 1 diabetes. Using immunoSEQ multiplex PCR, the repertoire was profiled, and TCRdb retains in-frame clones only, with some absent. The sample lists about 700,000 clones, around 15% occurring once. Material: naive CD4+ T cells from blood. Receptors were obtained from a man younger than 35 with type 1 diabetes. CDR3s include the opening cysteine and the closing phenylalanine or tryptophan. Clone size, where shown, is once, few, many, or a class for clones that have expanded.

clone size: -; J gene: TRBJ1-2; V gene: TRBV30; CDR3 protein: CAWSVQGTGNYGYTF
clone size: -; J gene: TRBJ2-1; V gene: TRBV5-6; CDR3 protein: CASSLVDRDVNEQFF
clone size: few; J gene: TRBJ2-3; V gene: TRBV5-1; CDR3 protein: CASSFVYSDTQYF
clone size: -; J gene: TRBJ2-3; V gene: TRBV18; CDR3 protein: CASSPSFGQGAADTQYF
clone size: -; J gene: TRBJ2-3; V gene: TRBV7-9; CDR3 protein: CASSLVRGERDTQYF
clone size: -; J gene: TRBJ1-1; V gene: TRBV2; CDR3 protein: CASSEEGLNTEAFF
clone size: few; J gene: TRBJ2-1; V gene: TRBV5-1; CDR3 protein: CASSLRSGLAGTTSYNEQFF
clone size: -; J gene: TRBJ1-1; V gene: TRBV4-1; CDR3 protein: CASSQAGWGLEAFF
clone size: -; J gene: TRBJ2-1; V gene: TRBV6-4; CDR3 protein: CASSEVGGSYNEQFF
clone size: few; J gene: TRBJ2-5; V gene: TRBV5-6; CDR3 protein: CASRVRGKETQYF
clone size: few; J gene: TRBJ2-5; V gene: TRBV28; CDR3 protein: CASSLITGGYQETQYF
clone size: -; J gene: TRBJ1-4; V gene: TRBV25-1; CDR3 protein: CASSAHRAGNEKLFF
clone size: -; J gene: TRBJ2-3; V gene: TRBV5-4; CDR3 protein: CASSLGGSSTDTQYF
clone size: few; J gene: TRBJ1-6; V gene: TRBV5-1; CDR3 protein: CASSLDRGALHF
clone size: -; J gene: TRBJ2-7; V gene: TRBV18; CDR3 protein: CASSLGGADTYEQYF
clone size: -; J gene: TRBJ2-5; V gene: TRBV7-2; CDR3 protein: CASSLRGRDETQYF
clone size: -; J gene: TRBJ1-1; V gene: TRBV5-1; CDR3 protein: CASSAGQLNTEAFF
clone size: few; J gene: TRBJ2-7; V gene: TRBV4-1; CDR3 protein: CASSQDGRAAYEQYF
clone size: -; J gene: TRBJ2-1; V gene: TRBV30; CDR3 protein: CAWSRGAPNEQFF
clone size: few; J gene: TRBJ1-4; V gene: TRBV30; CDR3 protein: CAWSAPGGTNEKLFF
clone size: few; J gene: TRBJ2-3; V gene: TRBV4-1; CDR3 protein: CASSQVRDRGSRTDTQYF
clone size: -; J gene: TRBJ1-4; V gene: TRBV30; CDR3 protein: CASSGGGEDEKLFF
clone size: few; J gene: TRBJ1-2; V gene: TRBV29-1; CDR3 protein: CSAENSPANYGYTF
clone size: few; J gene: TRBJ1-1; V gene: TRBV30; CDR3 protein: CAWSVALEAFF
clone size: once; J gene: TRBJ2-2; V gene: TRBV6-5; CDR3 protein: CASSPSGNTGELFF
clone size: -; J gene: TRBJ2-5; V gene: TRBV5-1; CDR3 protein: CASSLSMETQYF
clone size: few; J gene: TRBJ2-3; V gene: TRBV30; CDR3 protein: CAWSHYAGGRRDTQYF
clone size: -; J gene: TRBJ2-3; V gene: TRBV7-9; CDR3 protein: CASSFGQGWADTQYF
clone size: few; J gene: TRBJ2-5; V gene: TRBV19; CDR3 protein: CASSIVADQETQYF
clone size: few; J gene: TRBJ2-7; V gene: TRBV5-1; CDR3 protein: CASSLEGTATPNF
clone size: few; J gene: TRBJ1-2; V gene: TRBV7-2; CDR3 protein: CASSLDSSYGYTF
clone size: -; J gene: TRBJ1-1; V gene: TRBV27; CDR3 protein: CASNSVGNTEAFF
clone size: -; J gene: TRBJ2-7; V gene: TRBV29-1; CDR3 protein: CSVVRGRGEQYF
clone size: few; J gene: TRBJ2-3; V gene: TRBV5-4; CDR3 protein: CASSLVQGGTDTQYF
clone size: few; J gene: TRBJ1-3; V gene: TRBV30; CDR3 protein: CAWKNWGTDGNTIYF
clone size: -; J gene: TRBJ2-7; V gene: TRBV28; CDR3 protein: CASTKGQGAGEQYF
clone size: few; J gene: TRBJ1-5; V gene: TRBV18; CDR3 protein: CASSTARGLNQPQHF
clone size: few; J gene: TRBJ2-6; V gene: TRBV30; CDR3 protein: CAWSVLGVTGANVLTF
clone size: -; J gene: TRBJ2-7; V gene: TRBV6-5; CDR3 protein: CASSSTRDRPYEQYF
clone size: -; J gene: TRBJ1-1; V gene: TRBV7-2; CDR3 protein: CASSLELGTGTFGGTEAFF
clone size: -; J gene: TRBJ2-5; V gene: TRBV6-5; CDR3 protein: CASSSGRETQYF
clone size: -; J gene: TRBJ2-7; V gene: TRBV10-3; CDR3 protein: CAISESGTIDYEQYF
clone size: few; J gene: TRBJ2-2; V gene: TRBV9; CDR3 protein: CASSATNANTGELFF
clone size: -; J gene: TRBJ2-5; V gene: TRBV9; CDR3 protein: CASSGLGQGEETQYF
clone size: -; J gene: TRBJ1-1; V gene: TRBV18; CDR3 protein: CASSPFDKELNTEAFF
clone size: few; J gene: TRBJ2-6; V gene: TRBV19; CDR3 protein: CASNPGASPGANVLTF